One and the same sample provided the 28 T cell receptor beta chains below, sequenced in a study of shared clonotypes between healthy human individuals. The naive CD8 subset, CD45RO-negative cells positively selected for CCR7, excluded terminally differentiated effector memory CD45RA+ cells. Using immunoSEQ multiplex PCR, the repertoire was profiled, and TCRdb retains in-frame clones only, with some absent. The sample yields over 2 million clones, about 95% seen once. The sequenced material came from naive CD8+ T cells sorted from blood. The receptor set was obtained from a young man in good health.

The V gene is TRBV6-1, the J gene TRBJ1-6; D unclear. The V and J ends lost 2 bases and 9 bases respectively, with 14 bases between them. CDR3 size: 15 residues. Germline V gene sequence: CDR1 MNHNS, CDR2 SASEGT. The CDR3 sequence is CASSELAAGSSPLHF. CDR3 nucleotides: TGTGCCAGCAGTGAACTGGCCGCCGGTAGTTCACCCCTCCACTTT.

The CDR3 DNA sequence: TGTGCCAGCAGCTTGGACAGGCTTCACCGGGAGGCTTTCTTT. Its translation is CASSLDRLHREAFF. This rearrangement joins TRBV5-4 to TRBJ1-1; D is possibly TRBD1 (5 bases). With 0 bases removed from V and 11 bases from J, the gap between germline ends came to 17 bases. Germline-derived CDR1 and CDR2 are SGHNT and YYREEE (reference sequence). The CDR3 spans 14 residues.

The chain uses TRBV4-1 and TRBJ2-1; D perhaps matches TRBD2 (6 bases). Germline assignment: CDR1 MGHRA and CDR2 YSYEKL. With 4 bases removed from V and 4 bases from J, the gap between germline ends came to 17 bases. The CDR3 runs to 16 residues. This CDR3 is CASSRSGSSAYNEQFF. The DNA for the CDR3 is TGCGCCAGCAGCCGAAGTGGGTCTAGCGCTTACAATGAGCAGTTCTTC.

The sample holds one count of this clone. V gene TRBV7-9 combines with J gene TRBJ1-2, with D unclear. CDR3 length: 14 amino acids. CDR1 is SEHNR and CDR2 is FQNEAQ in the germline V gene (reference sequence). With 5 bases removed from V and 4 bases from J, the gap between germline ends came to 14 bases. The CDR3 DNA follows: TGTGCCAGCAGCCCGTTGACACTCTCCTATGGCTACACCTTC. Protein product: CASSPLTLSYGYTF.

This clone was seen just once. The rearrangement links TRBV4-2 to TRBJ2-5, with 8 bases that match TRBD2. V lost 4 bases, J lost 2 bases, and 12 bases stayed unmatched. The V gene's germline CDR1 is LGHNA and CDR2 YNFKEQ. The CDR3 sequence is 17 residues long. The CDR3 DNA reads as TGTGCCAGCAGCCCCGGCTCGGCGGGGGGCCCACAAGAGACCCAGTACTTC. Translated: CASSPGSAGGPQETQYF.

This clone showed up just a few times. The chain carries TRBV5-4 and TRBJ2-7; 9 bases map to TRBD1. This CDR3 comprises 15 residues. After removal of 5 bases from V and 1 base from J, the junction contained 7 bases not matched to a gene. The V gene's germline CDR1 is SGHNT and CDR2 YYREEE (reference sequence). Here the CDR3 DNA reads TGTGCCAGCAGTTCCGGGACAGGGAAGTCCTACGAGCAGTACTTC. This sequence encodes CASSSGTGKSYEQYF.

This chain joins TRBV7-2 and TRBJ2-5, with D unclear. Trimming took 3 bases from V and 5 from J, leaving 10 bases between them. CDR1 SGHTA and CDR2 FQGNSA come from the germline V gene. This CDR3 spans 13 amino acids. The CDR3 protein is CASSFSGPETQYF. The CDR3 nucleotides read TGTGCCAGCAGCTTCTCAGGCCCCGAGACCCAGTACTTC.

In regard to this clone: The sample holds other DNA sequences that translate to the same CDR3. The genes are TRBV27 and TRBJ1-1; D gene uncertain. The CDR3 is 13 residues long. V dropped 3 bases and J dropped 1 base, with 6 bases sitting between them. Germline CDR1 and CDR2: MNHEY and SMNVEV (reference sequence). Here the CDR3 reads CASSLLGNTEAFF. The DNA for the CDR3 is TGTGCCAGCAGTTTGTTGGGGAACACTGAAGCTTTCTTT.

The chain couples TRBV5-4 to TRBJ1-2; D uncertain. Trimming removed 6 bases from V and 7 bases from J, with 16 bases in between. The CDR3 is made up of 13 amino acids. Germline values: CDR1 SGHNT, CDR2 YYREEE (reference sequence). CDR3 nucleotide sequence: TGTGCCAGCACCGGAACGACTTCCCGTGGCTACACCTTC. Translating gives CASTGTTSRGYTF.

Turning to this clone: Other DNA sequences from this sample encode an identical CDR3 as well. This chain uses TRBV6-5 with TRBJ2-7; 7 nucleotides align to TRBD2. Germline V lookup: CDR1 MNHEY, CDR2 SVGAGI. With 2 bases clipped from V and 1 base from J, the junction kept 5 bases outside the gene matches. This CDR3 spans 15 amino acids. This CDR3 is CASSYEASGSYEQYF. The CDR3 DNA reads as TGTGCCAGCAGTTACGAGGCTAGCGGTTCCTACGAGCAGTACTTC.

The J gene is TRBJ2-7, the V gene TRBV10-2, with 7 positions matching TRBD1. The CDR3 sequence is 13 residues long. Germline CDR1 reads WSHSY; CDR2 reads SAAADI. V lost 10 bases, J lost 5 bases, and 11 bases stayed unmatched. The CDR3 loop is CATEGTAADEQYF. The CDR3 DNA reads TGCGCCACCGAGGGGACAGCTGCCGACGAGCAGTACTTC.

In regard to this clone: Other DNA sequences in this sample translate to the same CDR3. The gene calls are TRBV5-4 and TRBJ2-5, with TRBD1 identical over 8 bases. CDR1 SGHNT and CDR2 YYREEE come from the germline V gene (reference sequence). This CDR3 is 13 amino acids long. Trimming cost V 4 bases and J 5 bases; bases outside gene matches: 4. CDR3 loop: CASSLTGEETQYF. The CDR3 DNA reads as TGTGCCAGCAGCCTGACAGGGGAGGAGACCCAGTACTTC.

The V and J genes are TRBV4-1 and TRBJ1-1, with D tentatively TRBD1 (6 bases). Looked up from germline, CDR1 is MGHRA and CDR2 is YSYEKL. The CDR3 is 16 residues long. V gave up 1 base and J gave up 0 bases, with 12 bases separating them. Here the CDR3 reads CASSQGLRGLNTEAFF. The CDR3 region has the DNA TGCGCCAGCAGCCAAGGCCTCAGGGGCCTGAACACTGAAGCTTTCTTT.

The chain carries TRBV4-3 and TRBJ1-2; D might be TRBD1 (5 bases). The CDR3 runs 15 residues. V lost 0 bases, J lost 2 bases, and 10 bases lay in between. Looked up from germline, CDR1 is LGHNA and CDR2 is YSLEER. The CDR3: CASSQDLGVNYGYTF. CDR3 DNA: TGCGCCAGCAGCCAAGATCTGGGGGTGAACTATGGCTACACCTTC.

The chain joins TRBV28 to TRBJ2-5, with TRBD1 as a possible D gene (6 bases). The V end lost 7 bases, the J end lost 1 base, and 13 bases lay between the germline ends. Germline-derived CDR1 and CDR2 are MDHEN and SYDVKM. CDR3 length: 14 amino acids. This CDR3 reads CASTFEGVQETQYF. CDR3 sequence (DNA): TGTGCCAGCACCTTTGAGGGGGTCCAAGAGACCCAGTACTTC.

CDR3: CASSWAASYNEQFF. The CDR3 DNA follows: TGTGCCAGCAGCTGGGCCGCATCCTACAATGAGCAGTTCTTC. V gene TRBV5-6 combines with J gene TRBJ2-1; D is uncertain. Trimming pared 3 bases from V and 1 base from J, leaving 8 bases between. Germline V CDR1 and CDR2: SGHDT, YYEEEE. The CDR3 covers 14 residues.

The chain links TRBV29-1 to TRBJ2-1; D ambiguous. The germline gives CDR1 SQVTM, CDR2 ANQGSEA. V lost 2 bases and J lost 5, with 4 bases in between. This CDR3 has 11 amino acids. The CDR3 DNA follows: TGCAGCGTTGAATACCACAATGAGCAGTTCTTC. Translating gives CSVEYHNEQFF.

CDR3 protein: CASSPPFRDLNSPLHF. The CDR3 region has the DNA TGTGCCAGCAGTCCCCCCTTCCGGGACCTTAATTCACCCCTCCACTTT. J is TRBJ1-6 and V is TRBV28; TRBD1 is a possible D gene (5 bases). Trimming removed 5 bases from V and 6 bases from J, with 17 bases in between. This CDR3 is built from 16 residues. The germline gives CDR1 MDHEN, CDR2 SYDVKM.

The chain is built from TRBV27 and TRBJ2-7; 10 bases fit TRBD1. V was pared by 3 bases and J by 4 bases, with 6 bases of the junction left unmatched. CDR3 length: 15 residues. In germline, CDR1 is MNHEY, CDR2 SMNVEV (reference sequence). CDR3 sequence reads: CASSFGTGEYYEQYF. The CDR3 nucleotides read TGTGCCAGCAGTTTCGGGACAGGGGAATATTACGAGCAGTACTTC.

The chain joins TRBV30 to TRBJ1-1, with no clear D. The CDR3 runs to 13 residues. V lost 5 bases and J lost 1, with 11 bases in between. Looked up from germline, CDR1 is GTSNPN and CDR2 is SVGIG (reference sequence). Here the CDR3 DNA reads TGTGCCTGGGAGAGACACAGGAACACTGAAGCTTTCTTT. Amino acids: CAWERHRNTEAFF.

This chain joins TRBV4-3 and TRBJ2-7; D is uncertain. Germline V gene lookup returns CDR1 LGHNA and CDR2 YSLEER. V lost 1 base to trimming and J lost 4 bases, with 14 bases between them. The CDR3 runs to 15 residues. The CDR3 bases are TGCGCCAGCAGCCAAGGAGATGAGGCTGCTTACGAGCAGTACTTC. Translation gives CASSQGDEAAYEQYF.

V usage is TRBV29-1 and J usage is TRBJ1-1; weak D call: TRBD1 (5 bases). Trimming stripped 7 bases from V and 0 bases from J, with 15 bases between. The CDR3 covers 14 residues. CDR1 and CDR2 from the germline V gene are SQVTM and ANQGSEA. The CDR3 here is CSGRGVSLNTEAFF. The CDR3 region has the DNA TGCAGCGGGAGGGGAGTATCTTTGAACACTGAAGCTTTCTTT.

The chain recombines TRBV28 with TRBJ1-6; D is unclear. CDR1 is MDHEN and CDR2 is SYDVKM in the germline V gene. This CDR3 region has 22 residues. The V end was cut by 4 bases, the J end by 0 bases, with 28 bases between. The CDR3 protein is CASSSYPRRPLVVSSYNSPLHF. CDR3 coding DNA: TGTGCCAGCAGTTCATACCCCCGTAGGCCCTTAGTGGTTAGCTCCTATAATTCACCCCTCCACTTT. Based on the CDR3 plus reference TRBV28 and TRBJ1-6, the full variable domain is DVKVTQSSRYLVKRTGEKVFLECVQDMDHENMFWYRQDPGLGLRLIYFSYDVKMKEKGDIPEGYSVSREKKERFSLILESASTNQTSMYLCASSSYPRRPLVVSSYNSPLHFGNGTRLTVT.

This clone was counted a few times. This chain links TRBV2 with TRBJ1-5; D is unclear. The CDR3 spans 13 residues. Germline CDR1 SNHLY, CDR2 FYNNEI. V lost 5 bases, J lost 1 base, and 6 bases lay in between. The CDR3 protein is CASSSGSNQPQHF. The CDR3 coding sequence is TGTGCCAGCAGTTCAGGCAGCAATCAGCCCCAGCATTTT.

The chain links TRBV5-5 to TRBJ1-1; TRBD1 is a possible D gene (6 bases). Germline CDR1 reads SGHKS; CDR2 reads YYEKEE (reference sequence). The V and J ends lost 4 bases and 3 bases respectively, with 13 bases between them. This CDR3 comprises 14 residues. CDR3 region: CASSHDGQYTEAFF. The CDR3 nucleotides read TGTGCCAGCAGCCACGACGGACAGTACACTGAAGCTTTCTTT.

This chain connects TRBV7-6 to TRBJ2-7; the match to TRBD1 covers 9 bases. Germline loops: CDR1 SGHVS, CDR2 FNYEAQ. The CDR3 has 16 residues. V was pared by 5 bases and J by 3 bases, with 11 bases of the junction left unmatched. The chain's CDR3 is CASSPGQGWKGYEQYF. In nucleotides, the CDR3 is TGTGCCAGCAGCCCGGGACAGGGATGGAAAGGCTACGAGCAGTACTTC.

Remarks on this clone: In the same sample, other DNA sequences code for this CDR3. The J gene is TRBJ2-7, the V gene TRBV15; possible D gene TRBD2, 6 bases. The CDR3 consists of 14 residues. Germline values: CDR1 LNHNV, CDR2 YYDKDF (reference sequence). Trimming cost V 3 bases and J 3 bases, with 12 bases left between them. The CDR3 DNA follows: TGTGCCACCAGCAGGGGGGGAGAGAGCTACGAGCAGTACTTC. Protein product: CATSRGGESYEQYF.

This clone was observed once. The chain recombines TRBV7-9 with TRBJ1-3; D unresolved. This CDR3 region has 15 residues. CDR1 and CDR2 from the germline V gene are SEHNR and FQNEAQ (reference sequence). Trimming took 10 bases from V and 0 from J, leaving 16 bases between them. The CDR3 loop reads CATEKRQASGNTIYF. The CDR3, as DNA: TGTGCCACTGAGAAAAGGCAGGCCTCTGGAAACACCATATATTTT.